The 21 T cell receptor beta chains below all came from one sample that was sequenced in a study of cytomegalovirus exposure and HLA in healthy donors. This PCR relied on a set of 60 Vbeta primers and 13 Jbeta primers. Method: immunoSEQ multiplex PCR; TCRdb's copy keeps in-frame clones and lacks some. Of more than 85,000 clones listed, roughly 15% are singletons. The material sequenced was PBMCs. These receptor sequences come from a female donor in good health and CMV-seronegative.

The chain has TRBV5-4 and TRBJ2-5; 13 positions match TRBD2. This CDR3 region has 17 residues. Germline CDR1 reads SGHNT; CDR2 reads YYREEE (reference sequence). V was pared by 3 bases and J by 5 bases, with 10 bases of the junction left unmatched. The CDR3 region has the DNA TGTGCCAGCAGCTCGGGACTAGCGGGGAATGGCGAGGAGACCCAGTACTTC. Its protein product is CASSSGLAGNGEETQYF.

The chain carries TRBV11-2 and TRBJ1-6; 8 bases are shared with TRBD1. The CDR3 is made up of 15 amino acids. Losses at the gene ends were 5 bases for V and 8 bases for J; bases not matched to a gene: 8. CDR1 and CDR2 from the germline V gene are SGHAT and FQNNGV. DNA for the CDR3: TGTGCCAGCAGCAGAGGGACAGGCGGGGATTCACCCCTCCACTTT. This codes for CASSRGTGGDSPLHF.

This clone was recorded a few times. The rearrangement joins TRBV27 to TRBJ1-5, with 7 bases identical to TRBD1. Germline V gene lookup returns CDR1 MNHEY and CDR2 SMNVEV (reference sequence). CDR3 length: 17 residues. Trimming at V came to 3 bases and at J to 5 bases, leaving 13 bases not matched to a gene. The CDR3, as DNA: TGTGCCAGCAGTTTGGTAGGGGGCGGGCACCGGGATCAGCCCCAGCATTTT. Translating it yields CASSLVGGGHRDQPQHF.

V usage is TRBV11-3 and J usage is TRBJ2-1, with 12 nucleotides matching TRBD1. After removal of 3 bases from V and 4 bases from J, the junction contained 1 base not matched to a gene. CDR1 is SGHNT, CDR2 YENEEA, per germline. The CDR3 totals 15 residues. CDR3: CASSLGQGAYNEQFF. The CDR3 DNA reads TGTGCCAGCAGCTTGGGACAGGGGGCGTACAATGAGCAGTTCTTC.

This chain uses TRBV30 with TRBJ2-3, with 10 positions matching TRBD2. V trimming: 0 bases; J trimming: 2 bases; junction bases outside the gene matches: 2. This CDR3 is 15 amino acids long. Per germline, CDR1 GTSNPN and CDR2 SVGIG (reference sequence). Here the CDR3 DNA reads TGTGCCTGGAGTGTACTAGCGGGGAACACAGATACGCAGTATTTT. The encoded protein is CAWSVLAGNTDTQYF.

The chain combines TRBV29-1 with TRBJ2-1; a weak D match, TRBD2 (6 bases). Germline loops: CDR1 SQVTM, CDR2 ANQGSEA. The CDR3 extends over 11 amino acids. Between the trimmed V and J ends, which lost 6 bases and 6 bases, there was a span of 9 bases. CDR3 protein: CSVVGGNEQFF. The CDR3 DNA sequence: TGCAGCGTAGTCGGGGGCAATGAGCAGTTCTTC.

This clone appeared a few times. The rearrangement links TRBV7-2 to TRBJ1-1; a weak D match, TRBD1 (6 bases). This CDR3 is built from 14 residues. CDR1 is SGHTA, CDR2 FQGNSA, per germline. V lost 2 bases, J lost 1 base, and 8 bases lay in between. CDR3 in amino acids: CASSLRTANTEAFF. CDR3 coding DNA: TGTGCCAGCAGCTTAAGGACAGCGAACACTGAAGCTTTCTTT.

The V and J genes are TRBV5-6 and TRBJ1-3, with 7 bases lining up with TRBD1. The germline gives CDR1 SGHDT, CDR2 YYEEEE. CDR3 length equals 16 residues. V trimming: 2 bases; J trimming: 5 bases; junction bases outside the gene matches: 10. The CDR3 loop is CASSFPGGAARNTIYF. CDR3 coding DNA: TGTGCCAGCAGCTTTCCAGGGGGAGCCGCGCGAAACACCATATATTTT.

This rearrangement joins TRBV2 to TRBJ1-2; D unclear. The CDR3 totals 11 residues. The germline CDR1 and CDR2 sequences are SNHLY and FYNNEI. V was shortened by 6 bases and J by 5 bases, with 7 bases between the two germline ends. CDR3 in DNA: TGTGCCAGCAGGGAGACGTATGGCTACACCTTC. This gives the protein CASRETYGYTF.

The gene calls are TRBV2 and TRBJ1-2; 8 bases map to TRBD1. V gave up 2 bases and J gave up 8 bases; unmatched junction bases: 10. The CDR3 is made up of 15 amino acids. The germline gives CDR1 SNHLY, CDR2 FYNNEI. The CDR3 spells CASSEQGAGNIGYTF. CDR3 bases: TGTGCCAGCAGTGAACAGGGGGCTGGTAATATCGGCTACACCTTC.

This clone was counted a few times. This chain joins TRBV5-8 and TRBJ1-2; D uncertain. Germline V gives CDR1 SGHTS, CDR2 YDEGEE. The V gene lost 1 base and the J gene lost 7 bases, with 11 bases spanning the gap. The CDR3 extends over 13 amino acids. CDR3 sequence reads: CASSLTTFLGYTF. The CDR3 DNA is TGTGCCAGCAGCTTGACTACATTTCTTGGCTACACCTTC.

CDR3 DNA: TGTGCCAGCAGTCAGCAAACTGCGGCGATCTCCTACGAGCAGTACTTC. Its protein is CASSQQTAAISYEQYF. The chain employs TRBV28 and TRBJ2-7, with unresolved D. Germline CDR1 reads MDHEN; CDR2 reads SYDVKM. There are 16 residues in the CDR3. With 5 bases removed from V and 0 bases from J, the gap between germline ends came to 17 bases.

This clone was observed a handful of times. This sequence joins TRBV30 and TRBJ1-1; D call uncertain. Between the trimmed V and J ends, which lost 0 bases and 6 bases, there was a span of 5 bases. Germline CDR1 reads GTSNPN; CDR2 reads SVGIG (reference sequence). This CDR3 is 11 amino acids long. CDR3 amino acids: CAWSVGAEAFF. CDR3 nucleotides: TGTGCCTGGAGTGTGGGCGCTGAAGCTTTCTTT.

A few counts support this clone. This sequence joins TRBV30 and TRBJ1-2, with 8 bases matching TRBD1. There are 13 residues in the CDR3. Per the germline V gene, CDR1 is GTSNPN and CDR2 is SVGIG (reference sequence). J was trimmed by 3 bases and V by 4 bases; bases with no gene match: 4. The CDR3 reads CAWNPDRDYGYTF. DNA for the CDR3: TGTGCCTGGAACCCGGACAGGGACTATGGCTACACCTTC.

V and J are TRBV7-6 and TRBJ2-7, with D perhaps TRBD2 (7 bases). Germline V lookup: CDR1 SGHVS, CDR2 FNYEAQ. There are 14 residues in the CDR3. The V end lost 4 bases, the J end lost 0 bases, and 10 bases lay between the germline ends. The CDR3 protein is CASSSGDYSYEQYF. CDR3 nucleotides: TGTGCCAGCAGCTCAGGGGACTACTCCTACGAGCAGTACTTC.

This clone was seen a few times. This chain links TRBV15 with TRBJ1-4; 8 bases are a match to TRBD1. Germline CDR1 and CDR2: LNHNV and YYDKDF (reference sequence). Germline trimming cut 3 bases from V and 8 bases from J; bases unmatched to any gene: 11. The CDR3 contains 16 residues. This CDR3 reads CATSSGQGSRYEKLFF. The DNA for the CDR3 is TGTGCCACCAGCAGTGGACAGGGCTCGAGGTACGAAAAACTGTTTTTT.

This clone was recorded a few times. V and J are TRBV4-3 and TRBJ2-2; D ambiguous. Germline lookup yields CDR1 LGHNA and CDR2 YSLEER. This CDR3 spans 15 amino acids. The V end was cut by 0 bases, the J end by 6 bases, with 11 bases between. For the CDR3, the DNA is TGCGCCAGCAGCCAAGAGCCGGGTATGCCCGGGGAGCTGTTTTTT. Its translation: CASSQEPGMPGELFF.

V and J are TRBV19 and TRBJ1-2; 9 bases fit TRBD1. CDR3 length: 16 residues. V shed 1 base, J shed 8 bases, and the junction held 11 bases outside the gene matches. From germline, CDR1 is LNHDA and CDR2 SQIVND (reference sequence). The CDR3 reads CASSIANQQGARGYTF. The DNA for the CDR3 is TGTGCCAGTAGTATAGCCAACCAACAGGGGGCACGCGGCTACACCTTC.

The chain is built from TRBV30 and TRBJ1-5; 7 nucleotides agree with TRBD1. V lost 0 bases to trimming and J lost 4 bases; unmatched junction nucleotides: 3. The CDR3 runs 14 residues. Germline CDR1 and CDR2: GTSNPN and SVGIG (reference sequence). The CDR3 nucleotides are TGTGCCTGGAGTGTATTACAGGGGAATCAGCCCCAGCATTTT. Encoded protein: CAWSVLQGNQPQHF.

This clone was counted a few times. In nucleotides, the CDR3 is TGTGCCAGCAGCTGTAAAGGGGGACAGGGGAAAATTGATCAGCCCCAGCATTTT. Protein: CASSCKGGQGKIDQPQHF. This chain joins TRBV7-9 and TRBJ1-5; 10 nucleotides match TRBD1. Looked up from germline, CDR1 is SEHNR and CDR2 is FQNEAQ (reference sequence). The CDR3 is 18 amino acids. The J segment lost 5 bases and the V segment lost 4 bases, leaving 14 bases of the junction unmatched.

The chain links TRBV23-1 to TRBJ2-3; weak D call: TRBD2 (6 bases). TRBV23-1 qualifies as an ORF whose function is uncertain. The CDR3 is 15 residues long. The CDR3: CAPLRPGVVADTQYF. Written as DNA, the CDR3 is TGCGCGCCCCTGAGACCGGGGGTCGTCGCAGATACGCAGTATTTT.